Listed here are 28 T cell receptor beta chains from one sample, sequenced in a study of T cell clones after liver transplantation. Only in-frame clones appear in the TCRdb table, and some are missing; sequencing was by immunoSEQ multiplex PCR. The sample lists some 110,000 clones, 90% occurring once. Sample: CD4+ T cells from blood, taken 12 months after liver transplant. Receptor source: a human patient who received a liver transplant. The T cells may partly be graft donor cells.

This clone showed up just once. The gene calls are TRBV25-1 and TRBJ2-5; TRBD1 is a possible D gene (6 bases). CDR3 length: 14 amino acids. CDR1 and CDR2 from the germline V gene are MGHDK and SYGVNS. Trimming removed 3 bases at V and 4 bases at J, with 12 bases between. The CDR3: CASSEAGAPETQYF. The DNA of the CDR3 is TGTGCCAGCAGTGAGGCAGGGGCCCCAGAGACCCAGTACTTC.

This clone has a single count. This sequence joins TRBV29-1 and TRBJ1-4; 7 nucleotides agree with TRBD1. J lost 0 bases, V lost 4 bases, and 2 bases had no gene match. Germline V gene lookup returns CDR1 SQVTM and CDR2 ANQGSEA. The CDR3 contains 14 residues. The CDR3 DNA reads as TGCAGCGTTGCCGGGACAGCAACTAATGAAAAACTGTTTTTT. Translating gives CSVAGTATNEKLFF.

This chain joins TRBV7-3 and TRBJ2-2, with 7 nucleotides matching TRBD2. Germline trimming cut 1 base from V and 5 bases from J; bases unmatched to any gene: 7. Germline CDR1 is SGHTA and CDR2 is FQGTGA. The CDR3 is 16 amino acids. In nucleotides, the CDR3 is TGTGCCAGCAGCTTAATGGGCGCGGGGGAGACCGGGGAGCTGTTTTTT. Residues: CASSLMGAGETGELFF.

The chain recombines TRBV18 with TRBJ2-2; perhaps TRBD1 as D (5 bases). Germline lookup yields CDR1 KGHSH and CDR2 LQKENI. The V end was cut by 1 base, the J end by 5 bases, with 14 bases between. The CDR3 has 16 residues. The CDR3 spells CASSPRMKGLTGELFF. CDR3 DNA sequence: TGTGCCAGCTCACCACGGATGAAGGGGTTGACCGGGGAGCTGTTTTTT.

This clone was seen a handful of times. V and J are TRBV5-1 and TRBJ1-1; D gene ambiguous. Germline V CDR1 and CDR2: SGHRS, YFSETQ. The CDR3 length is 13 residues. Trimming shortened V by 4 bases and J by 2 bases, and 9 bases separated the two germline ends. In DNA form, the CDR3 reads TGCGCCAGCAGCCGGAACAATAACACTGAAGCTTTCTTT. Protein product: CASSRNNNTEAFF.

This chain connects TRBV14 to TRBJ2-1; D may be TRBD1 or TRBD2 (5 bases each). This CDR3 has 13 residues. Germline V gene lookup returns CDR1 SGHDN and CDR2 FVKESK. V was trimmed by 4 bases and J by 16 bases, leaving 20 bases between them. The DNA for the CDR3 is TGTGCCAGCAGCCGTAAGATGGGGGACCTGATTTTCTTC. Protein sequence: CASSRKMGDLIFF.

This clone was detected once. V usage is TRBV11-3 and J usage is TRBJ1-1; D gene ambiguous. V lost 6 bases and J 1 base, leaving 15 bases between the germline ends. From germline, CDR1 is SGHNT and CDR2 YENEEA. There are 15 residues in the CDR3. In DNA form, the CDR3 reads TGTGCCAGCAGTTTAAATTTCCCAGGGAACACTGAAGCTTTCTTT. Protein product: CASSLNFPGNTEAFF.

The rearrangement uses TRBV6-1 and TRBJ1-5; no definite D call. Germline values: CDR1 MNHNS, CDR2 SASEGT. The CDR3 is 12 amino acids. Trimming took 8 bases from V and 7 from J, leaving 12 bases between them. The CDR3 loop reads CASQVSGQPQHF. In DNA, the CDR3 is TGTGCCAGCCAGGTCTCGGGGCAGCCCCAGCATTTT.

The chain joins TRBV28 to TRBJ2-7; D perhaps matches TRBD1 (6 bases). The germline CDR1 and CDR2 sequences are MDHEN and SYDVKM. Trimming shortened V by 4 bases and J by 0 bases, and 13 bases separated the two germline ends. The CDR3 contains 15 residues. The CDR3 nucleotides are TGTGCCAGCAGTTCCGGGACATCTTCCTCCTACGAGCAGTACTTC. This gives the protein CASSSGTSSSYEQYF.

The gene calls are TRBV6-1 and TRBJ1-2; D call uncertain. The germline V and J ends were trimmed by 7 bases and 0 bases, with 15 bases remaining between them. Germline-derived CDR1 and CDR2 are MNHNS and SASEGT. The CDR3 loop spans 15 amino acids. The CDR3 spells CASTLPGPTNYGYTF. In nucleotides, the CDR3 is TGTGCCAGCACTTTACCGGGTCCGACTAACTATGGCTACACCTTC.

The chain recombines TRBV9 with TRBJ2-3, with D possibly matching TRBD2 (5 bases). V was shortened by 5 bases and J by 1 base, with 8 bases between the two germline ends. Per germline, CDR1 SGDLS and CDR2 YYNGEE. The CDR3 has 13 residues. CDR3 sequence reads: CASSSGGTDTQYF. CDR3 sequence (DNA): TGTGCCAGCAGTTCCGGGGGCACAGATACGCAGTATTTT.

The chain employs TRBV15 and TRBJ2-2; 8 bases map to TRBD2. Germline V gives CDR1 LNHNV, CDR2 YYDKDF (reference sequence). This CDR3 is built from 16 residues. Losses at the gene ends were 3 bases for V and 4 bases for J; bases not matched to a gene: 7. CDR3 bases: TGTGCCACCAGCAGTGGGGTAGCGGGAACCACCGGGGAGCTGTTTTTT. This encodes CATSSGVAGTTGELFF.

The chain is built from TRBV10-3 and TRBJ2-1, with D tentatively TRBD2 (5 bases). The CDR3 is 13 residues long. V dropped 2 bases and J dropped 6 bases, with 8 bases sitting between them. The germline V gene has CDR1 ENHRY and CDR2 SYGVKD. The CDR3: CAISEGSPNEQFF. The CDR3 DNA is TGTGCCATCAGTGAGGGGAGCCCCAATGAGCAGTTCTTC.

This clone was seen a single time. The rearrangement uses TRBV28 and TRBJ2-5, with 8 nucleotides matching TRBD2. The CDR3 length is 15 residues. In germline, CDR1 is MDHEN, CDR2 SYDVKM. Trimming removed 3 bases from V and 4 bases from J; junction bases left unmatched: 7. CDR3: CASSFIGRAIETQYF. Written as DNA, the CDR3 is TGTGCCAGCAGTTTTATCGGGAGGGCCATAGAGACCCAGTACTTC.

CDR3 DNA: TGTGCCAGCAGTGATTGGGTGGGTCAGCCCCAGCATTTT. It is translated as CASSDWVGQPQHF. This chain joins TRBV6-1 and TRBJ1-5; D gene ambiguous. This CDR3 region has 13 residues. Trimming shortened V by 3 bases and J by 6 bases, and 9 bases separated the two germline ends. The germline V gene encodes CDR1 MNHNS and CDR2 SASEGT.

This clone has only a few counts. The J gene is TRBJ2-7, the V gene TRBV19; 10 positions agree with TRBD1. V lost 1 base to trimming and J lost 6 bases; unmatched junction nucleotides: 6. Germline assignment: CDR1 LNHDA and CDR2 SQIVND (reference sequence). This CDR3 comprises 15 residues. Written as DNA, the CDR3 is TGTGCCAGTAGTATAGGGGGGACAGGGGTCACCGAGCAGTACTTC. It specifies CASSIGGTGVTEQYF.

The chain recombines TRBV19 with TRBJ2-2, with no clear D. The CDR3 consists of 16 residues. Between the trimmed V and J ends, which lost 4 bases and 0 bases, there was a span of 12 bases. Per the germline V gene, CDR1 is LNHDA and CDR2 is SQIVND (reference sequence). The CDR3 sequence is CASSTGPFPNTGELFF. The CDR3 bases are TGTGCCAGTAGTACCGGACCCTTCCCGAACACCGGGGAGCTGTTTTTT. The complete variable domain, with remaining parts taken from reference TRBV19 and TRBJ2-2, reads DGGITQSPKYLFRKEGQNVTLSCEQNLNHDAMYWYRQDPGQGLRLIYYSQIVNDFQKGDIAEGYSVSREKKESFPLTVTSAQKNPTAFYLCASSTGPFPNTGELFFGEGSRLTVL.

The genes are TRBV28 and TRBJ2-1, with 9 bases fitting TRBD1. V lost 5 bases and J lost 3; bases outside the gene matches: 5. This CDR3 spans 15 amino acids. CDR1 is MDHEN, CDR2 SYDVKM, per germline. Written as DNA, the CDR3 is TGTGCCAGCAGTCAGGACAGGGGAGGCTACAATGAGCAGTTCTTC. Translated, it gives CASSQDRGGYNEQFF.

The chain carries TRBV18 and TRBJ1-1, with D tentatively TRBD1 (5 bases). Germline CDR1 reads KGHSH; CDR2 reads LQKENI. V was cut by 3 bases and J by 5 bases, with 16 bases left in between. The CDR3 length is 15 residues. The CDR3 sequence is CASSPSAGRRTEAFF. In DNA, the CDR3 is TGTGCCAGCTCACCCAGCGCGGGGCGAAGAACTGAAGCTTTCTTT.

The rearrangement joins TRBV2 to TRBJ1-4; D remains unclear. Trimming took 1 base from V and 11 from J, leaving 5 bases between them. This CDR3 comprises 11 residues. Germline values: CDR1 SNHLY, CDR2 FYNNEI. The CDR3 nucleotides are TGTGCCAGCAGTGAAGGGGTTAAACTGTTTTTT. Translation: CASSEGVKLFF.

The chain carries TRBV11-3 and TRBJ2-3; the match to TRBD1 covers 8 bases. The junction had 6 bases not matched to a gene; V was cut back by 3 bases and J by 4 bases. Germline CDR1 is SGHNT and CDR2 is YENEEA. The CDR3 contains 15 residues. The CDR3 DNA reads TGTGCCAGCAGCTTCTCAGGGGGCAGTCCAGATACGCAGTATTTT. Its protein product is CASSFSGGSPDTQYF. The full variable domain, its missing parts supplied by reference TRBV11-3 and TRBJ2-3, is EAGVVQSPRYKIIEKKQPVAFWCNPISGHNTLYWYLQNLGQGPELLIRYENEEAVDDSQLPKDRFSAERLKGVDSTLKIQPAELGDSAVYLCASSFSGGSPDTQYFGPGTRLTVL.

The chain employs TRBV15 and TRBJ1-2, with 9 positions matching TRBD1. The trim removed 3 bases at V and 5 bases at J, leaving 7 bases unmatched. The germline V gene encodes CDR1 LNHNV and CDR2 YYDKDF (reference sequence). The CDR3 is 15 residues long. CDR3 DNA sequence: TGTGCCACCAGCAGGGACAGGGGAGGGGTTTATGGCTACACCTTC. Translating it yields CATSRDRGGVYGYTF.

The chain carries TRBV10-2 and TRBJ2-5; D is unclear. V lost 8 bases to trimming and J lost 5 bases, with 18 bases between them. This CDR3 is built from 14 residues. From germline, CDR1 is WSHSY and CDR2 SAAADI. In nucleotides, the CDR3 is TGCGCCAGCTGTTTCGCCTCTGCCCCTGAGACCCAGTACTTC. Translating gives CASCFASAPETQYF.

This clone was detected a few times. The chain employs TRBV9 and TRBJ1-2, with D tentatively TRBD1 (6 bases). The V and J ends lost 0 bases and 4 bases respectively, with 7 bases between them. The CDR3 has 13 amino acids. Germline assignment: CDR1 SGDLS and CDR2 YYNGEE. The CDR3 nucleotides read TGTGCCAGCAGCGTAGAGGGGGGCTATGGCTACACCTTC. It yields the protein CASSVEGGYGYTF.

The gene calls are TRBV6-5 and TRBJ1-1; no clear D. The germline V gene encodes CDR1 MNHEY and CDR2 SVGAGI. The CDR3 has 13 residues. The germline V and J ends were trimmed by 0 bases and 5 bases, with 7 bases remaining between them. The CDR3 region is CASSYSVSTEAFF. The DNA for the CDR3 is TGTGCCAGCAGTTACTCGGTGTCAACTGAAGCTTTCTTT.

The rearrangement uses TRBV7-3 and TRBJ2-2, with TRBD2 matching over 8 bases. J was trimmed by 2 bases and V by 5 bases; bases with no gene match: 4. The CDR3 has 15 residues. Per the germline V gene, CDR1 is SGHTA and CDR2 is FQGTGA. The CDR3 bases are TGTGCCAGCAGCGCCATAGCGGGAAACACCGGGGAGCTGTTTTTT. It codes for CASSAIAGNTGELFF.

V is TRBV30 and J is TRBJ2-3; TRBD2 matches at 7 bases. The CDR3 totals 15 residues. Germline V lookup: CDR1 GTSNPN, CDR2 SVGIG (reference sequence). The ends lost 0 bases at V and 4 bases at J; junction bases unmatched: 7. The CDR3 region is CAWSVSAGRADTQYF. The CDR3 DNA follows: TGTGCCTGGAGTGTAAGCGCAGGGAGGGCAGATACGCAGTATTTT.

The J gene is TRBJ2-7, the V gene TRBV15, with 10 bases identical to TRBD1. There are 17 residues in the CDR3. CDR1 is LNHNV, CDR2 YYDKDF, per germline (reference sequence). V was clipped by 3 bases and J by 3 bases; unmatched bases: 11. Written as DNA, the CDR3 is TGTGCCACCAGCAGGCCACCCGGGACAGGGGTATACTACGAGCAGTACTTC. This sequence encodes CATSRPPGTGVYYEQYF.